This T cell receptor (beta chain) was sequenced in a study of identical twins. General study points: In zero-insertion analyses, partial confounding could arise from invariant MAIT and iNKT cells.

The authors used template switching to add a universal primer site and gave cDNA unique molecular identifiers. TCRdb recomputed calls from the 5' RACE reads with MiXCR, one row per CDR3 protein. The sample contains 200,000 to 300,000 distinct CDR3 sequences, about an eighth of which appear only once. This clonotype has more than one count but fewer than ten. Its antigen is not known. The germline V gene has CDR1 LNHDA and CDR2 SQIVND (reference sequence). CDR3 length: 14 amino acids. V was trimmed by 6 bases and J by 1 base, leaving 10 bases between them. These data were also filed under a second study, of yellow fever vaccine responses in identical twins.

The J gene is TRBJ1-5, the V gene TRBV19; D gene ambiguous. The TCR was taken from a woman younger than 35 in good health. Sequencing was carried out using memory (CD45RO+) T cells sorted from blood. CDR3 loop: CASRWTESNQPQHF. The DNA for the CDR3 is TGTGCCAGTAGATGGACGGAAAGCAATCAGCCCCAGCATTTT.